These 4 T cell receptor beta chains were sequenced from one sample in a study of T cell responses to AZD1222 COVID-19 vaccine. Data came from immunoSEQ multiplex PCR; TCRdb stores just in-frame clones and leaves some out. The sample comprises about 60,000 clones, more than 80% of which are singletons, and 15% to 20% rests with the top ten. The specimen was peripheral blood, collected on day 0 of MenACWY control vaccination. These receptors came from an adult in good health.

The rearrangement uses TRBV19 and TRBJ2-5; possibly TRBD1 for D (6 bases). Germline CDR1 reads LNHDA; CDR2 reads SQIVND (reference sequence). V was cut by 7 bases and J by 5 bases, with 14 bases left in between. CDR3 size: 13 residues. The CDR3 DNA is TGTGCCAGTAAGGTCAGGGGCACGGAGACCCAGTACTTC. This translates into CASKVRGTETQYF. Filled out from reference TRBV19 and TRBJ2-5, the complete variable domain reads DGGITQSPKYLFRKEGQNVTLSCEQNLNHDAMYWYRQDPGQGLRLIYYSQIVNDFQKGDIAEGYSVSREKKESFPLTVTSAQKNPTAFYLCASKVRGTETQYFGPGTRLLVL.

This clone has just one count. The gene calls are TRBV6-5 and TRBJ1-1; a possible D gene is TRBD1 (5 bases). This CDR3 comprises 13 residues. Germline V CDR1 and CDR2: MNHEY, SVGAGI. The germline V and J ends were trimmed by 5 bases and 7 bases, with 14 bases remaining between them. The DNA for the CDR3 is TGTGCCAGCAGTACCACAGGCCGTAGTGAAGCTTTCTTT. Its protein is CASSTTGRSEAFF.

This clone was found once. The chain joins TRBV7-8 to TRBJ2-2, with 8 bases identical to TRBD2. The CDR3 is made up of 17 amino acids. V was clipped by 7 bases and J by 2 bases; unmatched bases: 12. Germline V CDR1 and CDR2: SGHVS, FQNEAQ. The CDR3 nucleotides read TGTGCCAGCACCAGATTAGCGGGATTCTCTAACACCGGGGAGCTGTTTTTT. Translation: CASTRLAGFSNTGELFF.

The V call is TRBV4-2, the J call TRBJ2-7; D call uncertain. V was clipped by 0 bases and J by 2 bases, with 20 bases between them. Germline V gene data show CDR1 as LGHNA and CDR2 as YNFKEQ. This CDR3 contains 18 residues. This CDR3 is CASSQDLWNGRITYEQYF. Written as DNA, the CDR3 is TGTGCCAGCAGCCAAGATTTATGGAATGGTCGGATTACCTACGAGCAGTACTTC.